The clone carrying this TCR beta chain was counted at least ten times. Its antigen is as yet unknown. This record belongs to a study of T cells in Graves' hyperthyroidism and ophthalmopathy. Whole-study findings and limits: In blood, most of the thyroid clonotypes expanded above 0.001 were also present.

This CDR3 has 15 residues. Trimming pared 0 bases from V and 7 bases from J, leaving 15 bases between. Germline V gives CDR1 SEHNR, CDR2 FQNEAQ (reference sequence). RNA transcripts served as the template for amplifying TCR beta CDR3 regions. HTBI primers were employed in a first-round RT-PCR of the TCR CDR3. One entry per CDR3 protein results from TCRdb running MiXCR on the multiplex PCR reads. The sample gives hundreds of thousands of distinct CDR3 sequences, roughly 14% of which show up once; roughly 4.3% is in the top ten. The TCR comes from a woman aged 35 to 49 with Graves' ophthalmopathy. V is TRBV7-9 and J is TRBJ1-2; D gene unclear. Sequences were obtained from blood. The CDR3 reads CASSLAQTRLFGYTF. The CDR3 nucleotides are TGTGCCAGCAGCTTAGCGCAGACTCGACTTTTTGGCTACACCTTC.